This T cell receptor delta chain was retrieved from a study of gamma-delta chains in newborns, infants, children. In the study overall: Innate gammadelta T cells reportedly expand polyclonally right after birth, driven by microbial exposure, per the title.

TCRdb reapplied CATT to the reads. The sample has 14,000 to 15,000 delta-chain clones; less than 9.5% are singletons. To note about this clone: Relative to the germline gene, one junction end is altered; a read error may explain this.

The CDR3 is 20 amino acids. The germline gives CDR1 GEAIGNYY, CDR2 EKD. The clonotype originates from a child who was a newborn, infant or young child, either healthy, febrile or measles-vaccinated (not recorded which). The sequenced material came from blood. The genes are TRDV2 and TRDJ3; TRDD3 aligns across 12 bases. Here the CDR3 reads CACDPTGGYLSSWDTRQMFF. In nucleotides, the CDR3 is TGTGCCTGTGACCCTACTGGGGGATACCTTAGCTCCTGGGACACCCGCCAGATGTTTTTC.